Following are 14 T cell receptor beta chains from one sample sequenced in a study of blood T cells in healthy people across ages. Together with a sample-barcoded 5' primer, a J-beta primer mix was included in a second PCR lasting about 6 to 11 cycles. TCRdb passed the 5' RACE reads through MiXCR, listing each CDR3 protein once. The table has 650,000 to 1,000,000 distinct CDR3 sequences, roughly 40% seen once. Sequencing used blood. These receptor sequences come from a young man in good health.

This clonotype was counted at least ten times. The J gene is TRBJ2-3, the V gene TRBV12-3 or TRBV12-4; D possibly corresponds to TRBD1 (6 bases). The CDR3 contains 14 residues. Trimming removed 3 bases from V and 9 bases from J, with 16 bases in between. The CDR3 DNA sequence: TGTGCCAGCAGTTTTATGGATCCCAGGGGAACGCAGTATTTT. This encodes CASSFMDPRGTQYF.

This clonotype occurred a few times. The V gene is TRBV24-1, the J gene TRBJ2-1; 8 bases fit TRBD2. Unmatched junction bases numbered 14, after V lost 4 bases and J lost 4 bases. The CDR3 runs 18 residues. Germline loops: CDR1 KGHDR, CDR2 SFDVKD. The CDR3 bases are TGTGCCACCAGTGAAAAGAGCAAATTAGCGGGGCGGTACAATGAGCAGTTCTTC. Amino acid sequence: CATSEKSKLAGRYNEQFF.

Of note for this clonotype: This clone may be a read error of a much larger clone one base away. CDR3 DNA sequence: TGTGCCAGCAGCCGTCAAAGAACCGCCGGAGAGACCCAGTACTTC. This gives the protein CASSRQRTAGETQYF. The V and J genes are TRBV4-2 and TRBJ2-7; no clear D gene. The J call may not be correct, given that the DNA end is closer to TRBJ2-5. The CDR3 loop spans 15 amino acids. Germline V gene data show CDR1 as LGHNA and CDR2 as YNFKEQ.

V and J are TRBV6-6 and TRBJ1-1; D unresolved. There are 13 residues in the CDR3. The V end lost 2 bases, the J end lost 6 bases, and 10 bases lay between the germline ends. Germline V gene data show CDR1 as MNHNY and CDR2 as SVGAGI (reference sequence). CDR3 coding DNA: TGTGCCAGCAGTTACCCTGGACTCGCTGAAGCTTTCTTT. Its protein is CASSYPGLAEAFF.

The chain combines TRBV20-1 with TRBJ1-2; TRBD1 might be the D (5 bases). Between the trimmed V and J ends, which lost 1 base and 8 bases, there was a span of 14 bases. CDR1 is DFQATT and CDR2 is SNEGSKA in the germline V gene (reference sequence). The CDR3 sequence is 13 residues long. CDR3 amino acids: CSARVVRAGGYTF. DNA of the CDR3: TGCAGTGCTAGAGTGGTCAGGGCGGGAGGCTACACCTTC.

The chain couples TRBV7-2 to TRBJ2-4; 7 bases agree with TRBD1. Trimming at V came to 5 bases and at J to 0 bases, leaving 7 bases not matched to a gene. This CDR3 comprises 16 residues. The V gene's germline CDR1 is SGHTA and CDR2 FQGNSA. For the CDR3, the DNA is TGTGCCAGCAGCACAACCGGGACAGTAGCCAAAAACATTCAGTACTTC. It specifies CASSTTGTVAKNIQYF.

The chain joins TRBV2 to TRBJ1-2, with D possibly TRBD1 on 6 matching bases. Trimming took off 3 bases at V and 5 bases at J, with 13 bases between the two ends. This CDR3 comprises 14 residues. Germline CDR1 is SNHLY and CDR2 is FYNNEI. CDR3 in amino acids: CASSEGEGGYGYTF. DNA of the CDR3: TGTGCCAGCAGTGAGGGCGAGGGGGGTTATGGCTACACCTTC.

This chain links TRBV20-1 with TRBJ2-5; 13 bases map to TRBD2. Germline V gene sequence: CDR1 DFQATT, CDR2 SNEGSKA (reference sequence). The CDR3 is 15 amino acids. The V segment lost 5 bases and the J segment 6 bases; nucleotides outside the gene matches: 9. CDR3 sequence: CSADVLAGGPKTQYF. In DNA form, the CDR3 reads TGCAGTGCTGACGTACTAGCGGGGGGGCCGAAGACCCAGTACTTC.

With regard to this clonotype: A read error may produce the germline difference seen at one junction end. The V gene is TRBV7-8, the J gene TRBJ1-2; 8 bases line up with TRBD1. Germline lookup yields CDR1 SGHVS and CDR2 FQNEAQ. CDR3 length: 14 residues. The DNA for the CDR3 is TGTGCCAGAAGCTTAGCAGGGGGCTGTTATGGCTACACCTTC. It yields the protein CARSLAGGCYGYTF. The variable domain in full, with the rest retrieved from reference TRBV7-8 and TRBJ1-2, is GAGVSQSPRYKVAKRGQDVALRCDPISGHVSLFWYQQALGQGPEFLTYFQNEAQLDKSGLPSDRFFAERPEGSVSTLKIQRTQQEDSAVYLCARSLAGGCYGYTFGSGTRLTVV.

This chain joins TRBV12-3 or TRBV12-4 and TRBJ2-3; no definite D call. Deletions cut 3 bases from V and 6 bases from J, with 7 bases between. The CDR3 spans 12 residues. The CDR3 sequence: CASSFPTDTQYF. The CDR3 coding sequence is TGTGCCAGCAGTTTCCCCACGGATACGCAGTATTTT.

This clonotype showed up just a few times. The chain is built from TRBV5-1 and TRBJ2-3; 11 bases match TRBD2. V lost 4 bases, J lost 1 base, and 5 bases stayed unmatched. The CDR3 has 16 residues. CDR1 and CDR2 (germline): SGHRS, YFSETQ. For the CDR3, the DNA is TGCGCCAGCAGCACGTTACTAGCGGGGGGCACAGATACGCAGTATTTT. Its protein is CASSTLLAGGTDTQYF.

In its sample, this clonotype was seen a few times. The chain carries TRBV18 and TRBJ2-1; D uncertain. The CDR3 covers 13 residues. V was trimmed by 4 bases and J by 9 bases, leaving 13 bases between them. Germline CDR1 and CDR2: KGHSH and LQKENI. The CDR3 DNA is TGTGCCAGCTCACAAAACGTAGAAATTGAGCAGTTCTTC. Translation gives CASSQNVEIEQFF.

On this clonotype: A much larger clone lies one base from this, so it may be a read error. This rearrangement joins TRBV20-1 to TRBJ2-5; either TRBD1 or TRBD2 may fit D (5 bases each). The V gene's germline CDR1 is DFQATT and CDR2 SNEGSKA (reference sequence). CDR3 length: 16 amino acids. The CDR3, as DNA: TGCAGTGCTGGAGAGCCGGGACGAGCGGTACAAGAGACCCAGTACTTC. Protein: CSAGEPGRAVQETQYF.

This clonotype was detected a few times. The chain combines TRBV5-5 with TRBJ2-1; TRBD1 is a possible D gene (6 bases). Trimming removed 2 bases at V and 1 base at J, with 10 bases between. Germline CDR1 reads SGHKS; CDR2 reads YYEKEE (reference sequence). The CDR3 extends over 15 amino acids. CDR3 region: CASSLAGQSYNEQFF. In DNA form, the CDR3 reads TGTGCCAGCAGCTTAGCCGGACAGTCCTACAATGAGCAGTTCTTC.